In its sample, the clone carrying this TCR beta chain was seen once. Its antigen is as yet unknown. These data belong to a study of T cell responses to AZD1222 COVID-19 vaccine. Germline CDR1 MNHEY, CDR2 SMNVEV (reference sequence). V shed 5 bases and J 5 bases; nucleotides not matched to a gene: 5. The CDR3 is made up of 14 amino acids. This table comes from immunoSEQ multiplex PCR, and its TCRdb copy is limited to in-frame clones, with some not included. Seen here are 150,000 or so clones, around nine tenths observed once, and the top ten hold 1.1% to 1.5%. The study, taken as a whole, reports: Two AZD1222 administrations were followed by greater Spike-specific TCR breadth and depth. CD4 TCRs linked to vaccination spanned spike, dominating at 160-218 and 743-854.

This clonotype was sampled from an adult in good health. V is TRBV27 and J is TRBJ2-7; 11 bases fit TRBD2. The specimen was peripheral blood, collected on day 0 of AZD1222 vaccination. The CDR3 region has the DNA TGTGCCAGCAGTCACCCACTAGCGGGAGACGAGCAGTACTTC. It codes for CASSHPLAGDEQYF.